The 29 T cell receptor beta chains reported below all come from one sample, sequenced in a study of shared clonotypes between healthy human individuals. Assay: immunoSEQ multiplex PCR; the TCRdb copy retains only in-frame clones and omits some. Among about 2.3 million clones listed, 85% to 95% were seen once. Sequencing was carried out using naive CD4+ T cells from PBMCs. Subset in this sample: CD45RA+ positively selected. These receptors originate from a man in his late teens or twenties in good health. Some clones in this sample may be carry-over from other donors' samples.

The J gene is TRBJ2-7, the V gene TRBV7-2; 10 bases are a match to TRBD2. This CDR3 has 15 amino acids. Germline CDR1 reads SGHTA; CDR2 reads FQGNSA. Trimming cost V 3 bases and J 5 bases; bases outside gene matches: 7. CDR3 in amino acids: CASSFTSGKDNEQYF. Here the CDR3 DNA reads TGTGCCAGCAGCTTTACTAGCGGGAAGGATAACGAGCAGTACTTC.

This clone is a singleton in its sample. J is TRBJ2-1 and V is TRBV7-9; D is uncertain. The germline V and J ends were trimmed by 1 base and 12 bases, with 13 bases remaining between them. This CDR3 has 13 residues. Germline V gives CDR1 SEHNR, CDR2 FQNEAQ (reference sequence). The CDR3 reads CASSLDVFEWQFF. Written as DNA, the CDR3 is TGTGCCAGCAGCTTAGACGTGTTTGAGTGGCAGTTCTTC.

In nucleotides, the CDR3 is TGTGCCAGCAGCTTGGGCCCCGAGACCCAGTACTTC. It specifies CASSLGPETQYF. The chain carries TRBV7-2 and TRBJ2-5, with unresolved D. With 3 bases removed from V and 5 bases from J, the gap between germline ends came to 7 bases. CDR1 and CDR2 from the germline V gene are SGHTA and FQGNSA. CDR3 size: 12 residues.

The chain is built from TRBV7-9 and TRBJ2-1; maybe TRBD1 (5 bases). Per the germline V gene, CDR1 is SEHNR and CDR2 is FQNEAQ (reference sequence). The CDR3 length is 12 residues. V was shortened by 5 bases and J by 15 bases, with 17 bases between the two germline ends. The CDR3 DNA reads TGTGCCAGCAGCCAGGACATCCAGTCTCCGTTCTTC. Amino acid sequence: CASSQDIQSPFF.

The genes are TRBV5-1 and TRBJ1-4; D is unresolved. There are 16 residues in the CDR3. With 4 bases removed from V and 3 bases from J, the gap between germline ends came to 16 bases. The germline CDR1 and CDR2 sequences are SGHRS and YFSETQ. CDR3 coding DNA: TGCGCCAGCAGCAAAGAGCCCGGGATGTCTAATGAAAAACTGTTTTTT. Translated, it gives CASSKEPGMSNEKLFF.

The chain has TRBV7-9 and TRBJ1-1; D uncertain. This CDR3 is built from 11 residues. V shed 2 bases and J shed 8 bases, with 6 bases lying between them. Germline V gene sequence: CDR1 SEHNR, CDR2 FQNEAQ (reference sequence). The CDR3 protein is CASSLSPEAFF. CDR3 nucleotides: TGTGCCAGCAGCTTATCCCCCGAAGCTTTCTTT.

The chain has TRBV7-3 and TRBJ1-1; 8 bases map to TRBD1. With 5 bases clipped from V and 10 bases from J, the junction kept 9 bases outside the gene matches. The germline gives CDR1 SGHTA, CDR2 FQGTGA. The CDR3 runs to 13 residues. The CDR3 bases are TGTGCCAGCAGCCCCCTCCCACAGGGGGGAGCTTTCTTT. Protein sequence: CASSPLPQGGAFF.

The V gene is TRBV11-2, the J gene TRBJ2-7; 9 nucleotides line up with TRBD2. Germline V gene data show CDR1 as SGHAT and CDR2 as FQNNGV. The V segment lost 3 bases and the J segment 7 bases; nucleotides outside the gene matches: 7. This CDR3 is built from 14 residues. The CDR3 loop reads CASSLAGGPKEQYF. The CDR3 nucleotides are TGTGCCAGCAGCTTGGCGGGAGGGCCAAAAGAGCAGTACTTC.

The J gene is TRBJ2-7, the V gene TRBV7-9; the D gene could be TRBD1 or TRBD2 (6 bases each). In germline, CDR1 is SEHNR, CDR2 FQNEAQ (reference sequence). The CDR3 totals 12 residues. V lost 2 bases to trimming and J lost 6 bases, with 8 bases between them. In DNA form, the CDR3 reads TGTGCCAGCAGCTTAAGGGGGGCCGAGCAGTACTTC. Translation gives CASSLRGAEQYF.

This clone was counted a single time. As DNA, the CDR3 is TGCGCCAGCAGCTTGGAGGTTTGGAGCGGGAGTCGGAATGAGCAGTTCTTC. Protein: CASSLEVWSGSRNEQFF. The chain uses TRBV5-1 and TRBJ2-1; TRBD2 matches 8 bases. The CDR3 has 17 residues. Germline V CDR1 and CDR2: SGHRS, YFSETQ. Trimming took 0 bases from V and 7 from J; bases not matched to a gene: 12.

The chain employs TRBV28 and TRBJ2-1, with TRBD1 as a possible D gene (6 bases). Germline assignment: CDR1 MDHEN and CDR2 SYDVKM. V gave up 6 bases and J gave up 9 bases, with 21 bases separating them. This CDR3 is 15 amino acids long. In DNA form, the CDR3 reads TGTGCCAGCAGCCTAGGGGGACGCAATGGGGGTGAGCAGTTCTTC. Protein product: CASSLGGRNGGEQFF.

The chain has TRBV19 and TRBJ2-5; 8 bases align to TRBD1. With 3 bases clipped from V and 1 base from J, the junction kept 1 base outside the gene matches. CDR1 and CDR2 from the germline V gene are LNHDA and SQIVND (reference sequence). This CDR3 contains 14 residues. The CDR3 DNA reads TGTGCCAGTAGTATGGGACAGGCCCAAGAGACCCAGTACTTC. As protein: CASSMGQAQETQYF.

The chain has TRBV7-3 and TRBJ1-2; D is possibly TRBD1 (6 bases). Trimming shortened V by 3 bases and J by 8 bases, and 13 bases separated the two germline ends. The CDR3 sequence is 13 residues long. The germline gives CDR1 SGHTA, CDR2 FQGTGA. The CDR3 protein is CASSFPQGSGYTF. The CDR3 DNA is TGTGCCAGCAGCTTTCCCCAGGGGAGCGGCTACACCTTC.

The gene calls are TRBV6-6 and TRBJ1-5; 8 bases fit TRBD1. Germline loops: CDR1 MNHNY, CDR2 SVGAGI (reference sequence). CDR3 size: 16 residues. V shed 10 bases and J 2 bases; nucleotides not matched to a gene: 13. In DNA, the CDR3 is TGTGCCATCTCCGACAGGGGAAGTAGCGGCAATCAGCCCCAGCATTTT. It is translated as CAISDRGSSGNQPQHF.

With regard to this clone: The sample holds other DNA sequences that translate to the same CDR3. The V gene is TRBV28, the J gene TRBJ1-4; possible D gene TRBD1, 6 bases. Germline V lookup: CDR1 MDHEN, CDR2 SYDVKM. This CDR3 spans 15 amino acids. Trimming stripped 2 bases from V and 2 bases from J, with 9 bases between. The CDR3 bases are TGTGCCAGCAGTTTAGCAGGGGCCACTAATGAAAAACTGTTTTTT. Encoded protein: CASSLAGATNEKLFF.

The V call is TRBV29-1, the J call TRBJ1-4; D remains ambiguous. Germline CDR1 reads SQVTM; CDR2 reads ANQGSEA. V was clipped by 4 bases and J by 4 bases, with 7 bases between them. This CDR3 region has 12 residues. The CDR3 nucleotides are TGCAGCGTTGCGACCTTTAATGAAAAACTGTTTTTT. Amino acids: CSVATFNEKLFF.

The V and J genes are TRBV5-1 and TRBJ2-1; D is possibly TRBD1 (5 bases). Germline CDR1 reads SGHRS; CDR2 reads YFSETQ. The CDR3 covers 17 residues. V gave up 3 bases and J gave up 0 bases, with 16 bases separating them. This CDR3 reads CASSSTQGLSSYNEQFF. The CDR3 bases are TGCGCCAGCAGCTCCACCCAGGGTTTAAGCTCCTACAATGAGCAGTTCTTC.

The chain recombines TRBV7-2 with TRBJ1-4; D ambiguous. V lost 2 bases and J 7 bases, leaving 11 bases between the germline ends. CDR3 size: 14 residues. Germline-derived CDR1 and CDR2 are SGHTA and FQGNSA. CDR3 DNA: TGTGCCAGCAGCTTACTAGTGTACGGTGAAAAACTGTTTTTT. Encoded protein: CASSLLVYGEKLFF.

The chain is built from TRBV27 and TRBJ2-7, with D possibly being TRBD1 (6 bases). CDR1 and CDR2 from the germline V gene are MNHEY and SMNVEV (reference sequence). The CDR3 loop spans 15 amino acids. V was clipped by 2 bases and J by 2 bases, with 13 bases between them. CDR3 amino acids: CASSLTQGHPYEQYF. The CDR3, as DNA: TGTGCCAGCAGTTTAACACAGGGCCATCCCTACGAGCAGTACTTC.

This clone was observed a single time. The rearrangement joins TRBV7-9 to TRBJ2-5; D call uncertain. With 0 bases removed from V and 4 bases from J, the gap between germline ends came to 6 bases. Germline lookup yields CDR1 SEHNR and CDR2 FQNEAQ (reference sequence). CDR3 size: 13 residues. This CDR3 reads CASSLAWRETQYF. The CDR3 DNA reads TGTGCCAGCAGCTTAGCTTGGAGAGAGACCCAGTACTTC. Using reference TRBV7-9 and TRBJ2-5 for the parts outside the CDR3, the full variable domain is DTGVSQNPRHKITKRGQNVTFRCDPISEHNRLYWYRQTLGQGPEFLTYFQNEAQLEKSRLLSDRFSAERPKGSFSTLEIQRTEQGDSAMYLCASSLAWRETQYFGPGTRLLVL.

The chain joins TRBV7-8 to TRBJ2-2; D not certain. This CDR3 region has 17 residues. Trimming took off 5 bases at V and 7 bases at J, with 23 bases between the two ends. Germline values: CDR1 SGHVS, CDR2 FQNEAQ. CDR3 in DNA: TGTGCCAGCAGCCCCCGTCCGACTCGTTTCGTAGGCGGGGAGCTGTTTTTT. Its protein is CASSPRPTRFVGGELFF.

The chain joins TRBV30 to TRBJ2-1; D is possibly TRBD1 or TRBD2 (5 bases each). The CDR3 is made up of 14 amino acids. Trimming cost V 0 bases and J 8 bases, with 14 bases left between them. Germline assignment: CDR1 GTSNPN and CDR2 SVGIG (reference sequence). In DNA, the CDR3 is TGTGCCTGGAGTGTCGGCCTAAGGGGAGATGAGCAGTTCTTC. It is translated as CAWSVGLRGDEQFF.

The chain has TRBV5-5 and TRBJ1-1; weak D call: TRBD1 (5 bases). The CDR3 consists of 13 residues. CDR1 is SGHKS and CDR2 is YYEKEE in the germline V gene (reference sequence). The ends were cut back, 1 base at V and 6 bases at J, with 10 bases in the middle. The chain's CDR3 is CASSLRGSAEAFF. For the CDR3, the DNA is TGTGCCAGCAGCTTGCGGGGCTCTGCTGAAGCTTTCTTT.

The chain joins TRBV6-5 to TRBJ1-5, with D perhaps matching TRBD1 (5 bases). Germline V gene lookup returns CDR1 MNHEY and CDR2 SVGAGI. Trimming removed 8 bases at V and 7 bases at J, with 15 bases between. The CDR3 is made up of 13 amino acids. The chain's CDR3 is CASSGTGGQPQHF. In DNA form, the CDR3 reads TGTGCCAGCTCGGGGACGGGGGGGCAGCCCCAGCATTTT.

Details on this clone: The same CDR3 is also encoded by other DNA sequences in this sample. V gene TRBV2 combines with J gene TRBJ2-2; D remains unclear. The CDR3 contains 12 residues. V was clipped by 7 bases and J by 3 bases, with 6 bases between them. The germline V gene has CDR1 SNHLY and CDR2 FYNNEI. This chain's CDR3 is CASTGDTGELFF. DNA for the CDR3: TGTGCCAGCACAGGAGACACCGGGGAGCTGTTTTTT.

This chain links TRBV4-2 with TRBJ1-3; 7 nucleotides align to TRBD1. This CDR3 has 18 residues. V shed 1 base and J 0 bases; nucleotides not matched to a gene: 9. Germline V gene data show CDR1 as LGHNA and CDR2 as YNFKEQ. In nucleotides, the CDR3 is TGTGCCAGCAGCCAAGGGGTGACAGGGCCCGACTCTGGAAACACCATATATTTT. This encodes CASSQGVTGPDSGNTIYF.

The chain recombines TRBV18 with TRBJ2-2, with TRBD1 as a possible D gene (5 bases). The germline V and J ends were trimmed by 3 bases and 7 bases, with 18 bases remaining between them. The germline V gene has CDR1 KGHSH and CDR2 LQKENI. CDR3 length: 16 amino acids. CDR3 DNA sequence: TGTGCCAGCTCACCCTTGACAGCCTCCTTAGGCGGGGAGCTGTTTTTT. Residues: CASSPLTASLGGELFF.

J is TRBJ2-5 and V is TRBV6-6, with D possibly matching TRBD1 (6 bases). With 4 bases removed from V and 5 bases from J, the gap between germline ends came to 14 bases. The CDR3 sequence is 14 residues long. Germline V lookup: CDR1 MNHNY, CDR2 SVGAGI (reference sequence). CDR3 in amino acids: CASSSTGFLETQYF. Here the CDR3 DNA reads TGTGCCAGCAGTTCAACAGGGTTCCTGGAGACCCAGTACTTC.

With regard to this clone: The sample carries other DNA sequences with the same CDR3. The rearrangement uses TRBV5-8 and TRBJ2-5; D not resolved. V was cut by 4 bases and J by 5 bases, with 6 bases left in between. The CDR3 runs 11 residues. Germline V gene data show CDR1 as SGHTS and CDR2 as YDEGEE. DNA for the CDR3: TGTGCCAGCAGCCTAGTGGAGACCCAGTACTTC. Translated: CASSLVETQYF.